This T cell receptor beta chain was identified in a study of PD-L1 blockade in urothelial cancer. Repertoires were generated with immunoSEQ multiplex PCR, while TCRdb's copy carries only in-frame clones and drops some. The sample includes 35,000 to 45,000 clones, roughly 90% of them seen just once. The germline gives CDR1 MDHEN, CDR2 SYDVKM. With 4 bases removed from V and 3 bases from J, the gap between germline ends came to 5 bases. The CDR3 loop spans 12 amino acids. Study results and caveats: Improved survival was predicted by pretreatment blood TCR clonality below the median.

This clone showed up just once. Antigen: not known. Sequenced material: PBMCs, taken around atezolizumab (anti-PD-L1) treatment. This TCR came from a man between 65 and 85 years old with urothelial cancer. The chain employs TRBV28 and TRBJ2-3; D call uncertain. This CDR3 reads CASSSLTDTQYF. The CDR3 DNA is TGTGCCAGCAGTTCCCTTACAGATACGCAGTATTTT.